What follows are 27 T cell receptor beta chains derived from one specimen sequenced in a study of breast tumors, draining lymph nodes, adjacent tissues. TCRdb reprocessed the multiplex PCR reads via MiXCR and lists one record per CDR3 protein. The sample records about 110,000 distinct CDR3 sequences, more than 25% being singletons. The lymph nodes were axillary draining lymph nodes from breast cancer patients. Material: axillary lymph node tissue. These receptors were collected from a female donor with breast cancer. Some clones in this sample may be carry-over from other donors' samples.

The genes are TRBV5-6 and TRBJ1-6; D is undetermined. This CDR3 spans 15 amino acids. Trimming removed 0 bases from V and 8 bases from J, with 12 bases in between. The germline V gene encodes CDR1 SGHDT and CDR2 YYEEEE. In nucleotides, the CDR3 is TGTGCCAGCAGCTTGGGGGTCAGGAGGGATTCACCCCTCCACTTT. It encodes CASSLGVRRDSPLHF.

At least ten counts were recorded for this clonotype. The genes are TRBV27 and TRBJ2-1; tentatively, D is TRBD1 (5 bases). CDR1 is MNHEY, CDR2 SMNVEV, per germline (reference sequence). The CDR3 has 13 amino acids. With 6 bases removed from V and 14 bases from J, the gap between germline ends came to 20 bases. This chain's CDR3 is CASRNTPTGMEFF. The DNA for the CDR3 is TGTGCCAGCAGAAATACCCCAACAGGAATGGAGTTCTTC.

At least ten counts were recorded for this clonotype. This chain links TRBV20-1 with TRBJ2-5; D gene ambiguous. The CDR3 covers 12 residues. Germline V gene data show CDR1 as DFQATT and CDR2 as SNEGSKA (reference sequence). V was clipped by 0 bases and J by 3 bases, with 5 bases between them. The CDR3 loop reads CSARDGKETQYF. The CDR3 DNA sequence: TGCAGTGCTAGAGATGGCAAAGAGACCCAGTACTTC.

In this sample, this clonotype turned up many times. This rearrangement joins TRBV28 to TRBJ2-7; 8 bases fit TRBD1. CDR3 length: 15 residues. J lost 4 bases, V lost 0 bases, and 5 bases had no gene match. Germline loops: CDR1 MDHEN, CDR2 SYDVKM. In nucleotides, the CDR3 is TGTGCCAGCAGTTTATGGGACAGGGCAGGTTACGAGCAGTACTTC. Translation: CASSLWDRAGYEQYF.

This clonotype was recorded at least ten times. The rearrangement links TRBV6-1 to TRBJ2-3; the D gene is possibly TRBD2 (6 bases). Trimming pared 3 bases from V and 3 bases from J, leaving 10 bases between. This CDR3 has 14 amino acids. Germline assignment: CDR1 MNHNS and CDR2 SASEGT. The CDR3 DNA reads TGTGCCAGCAGTGAGGGACTTTTTACAGATACGCAGTATTTT. This translates into CASSEGLFTDTQYF.

This clonotype showed up many times. The chain has TRBV9 and TRBJ2-3, with D possibly matching TRBD1 (6 bases). Germline V gene data show CDR1 as SGDLS and CDR2 as YYNGEE. The CDR3 is made up of 11 amino acids. V dropped 7 bases and J dropped 15 bases, with 18 bases sitting between them. The CDR3 here is CASGVRDTLYF. The DNA for the CDR3 is TGTGCCAGCGGGGTGAGGGACACCCTATATTTT.

This clonotype was counted a few times. V usage is TRBV9 and J usage is TRBJ2-2; D uncertain. Per germline, CDR1 SGDLS and CDR2 YYNGEE. Trimming left V 0 bases short and J 3 bases short, with 3 bases between. CDR3 length: 13 amino acids. In DNA form, the CDR3 reads TGTGCCAGCAGCGTAGCACACACCGGGGAGCTGTTTTTT. Translated: CASSVAHTGELFF.

The chain employs TRBV2 and TRBJ1-4; no reliable D call. CDR1 and CDR2 from the germline V gene are SNHLY and FYNNEI. This CDR3 is built from 15 residues. V was pared by 6 bases and J by 0 bases, with 11 bases between. In DNA, the CDR3 is TGTGCCAGCAGCCTACTCGGGACAACTAATGAAAAACTGTTTTTT. Its translation is CASSLLGTTNEKLFF.

The chain combines TRBV18 with TRBJ2-3; 9 bases align to TRBD2. This CDR3 has 16 residues. Germline V lookup: CDR1 KGHSH, CDR2 LQKENI. Unmatched junction bases numbered 6, after V lost 2 bases and J lost 3 bases. The CDR3 is CASSPETSGFTDTQYF. In DNA, the CDR3 is TGTGCCAGCTCACCAGAGACTAGCGGTTTTACAGATACGCAGTATTTT.

CDR3 sequence: CSVEGTGGYSPLHF. Written as DNA, the CDR3 is TGCAGCGTTGAAGGGACAGGGGGATATTCACCCCTCCACTTT. V gene TRBV29-1 combines with J gene TRBJ1-6; 10 nucleotides line up with TRBD1. CDR3 length equals 14 residues. V gave up 1 base and J gave up 8 bases; unmatched junction bases: 2. The germline gives CDR1 SQVTM, CDR2 ANQGSEA.

The chain combines TRBV7-9 with TRBJ1-1, with a possible D match to TRBD1 (6 bases). Between the trimmed V and J ends, which lost 5 bases and 3 bases, there was a span of 10 bases. The CDR3 consists of 13 residues. Germline assignment: CDR1 SEHNR and CDR2 FQNEAQ (reference sequence). In DNA form, the CDR3 reads TGTGCCAGCAGCCTATGGGGGCACACTGAAGCTTTCTTT. It is translated as CASSLWGHTEAFF. Using reference TRBV7-9 and TRBJ1-1 for the parts outside the CDR3, the full variable domain is DTGVSQNPRHKITKRGQNVTFRCDPISEHNRLYWYRQTLGQGPEFLTYFQNEAQLEKSRLLSDRFSAERPKGSFSTLEIQRTEQGDSAMYLCASSLWGHTEAFFGQGTRLTVV.

This clonotype was seen ten or more times. The chain carries TRBV28 and TRBJ1-4; 8 bases match TRBD1. V shed 5 bases, J shed 1 base, and the junction held 6 bases outside the gene matches. The CDR3 is 16 residues long. CDR1 is MDHEN, CDR2 SYDVKM, per germline. CDR3 bases: TGTGCCAGCAGTCGAACAGGGGGAAGAACTAATGAAAAACTGTTTTTT. Its protein is CASSRTGGRTNEKLFF.

This clonotype was counted a few times. The gene calls are TRBV6-1 and TRBJ2-1; tentatively, D is TRBD2 (6 bases). In germline, CDR1 is MNHNS, CDR2 SASEGT. The CDR3 totals 13 residues. Trimming stripped 6 bases from V and 4 bases from J, with 10 bases between. The CDR3 DNA reads as TGTGCCAGCAGACGCGGGAAATACAATGAGCAGTTCTTC. As protein: CASRRGKYNEQFF.

This clonotype was counted ten times or more. The rearrangement links TRBV2 to TRBJ2-2; D possibly uses TRBD1 or TRBD2 (5 bases each). Trimming cost V 3 bases and J 4 bases, with 12 bases left between them. Germline V lookup: CDR1 SNHLY, CDR2 FYNNEI. The CDR3 runs 15 residues. The CDR3 here is CASSDGGEGTGELFF. Written as DNA, the CDR3 is TGTGCCAGCAGTGATGGGGGTGAGGGCACCGGGGAGCTGTTTTTT.

Notes on this clonotype: Possible read error: a much larger clone is one base away. The chain joins TRBV5-4 to TRBJ2-1; no firm D call. Germline V gives CDR1 SGHNT, CDR2 YYREEE (reference sequence). The CDR3 is 13 amino acids. V was clipped by 1 base and J by 4 bases, with 6 bases between them. CDR3 sequence (DNA): TGTGCCAGCAGCTTGAAAGGTTACAATGAGCAGTTCTTC. Translation: CASSLKGYNEQFF. The whole variable domain, remainder taken from reference TRBV5-4 and TRBJ2-1, is ETGVTQSPTHLIKTRGQQVTLRCSSQSGHNTVSWYQQALGQGPQFIFQYYREEENGRGNFPPRFSGLQFPNYSSELNVNALELDDSALYLCASSLKGYNEQFFGPGTRLTVL.

As regards this clonotype: One end of the junction is discordant with germline, which a read error may explain. The chain carries TRBV7-7 and TRBJ2-3; D might be TRBD2 (5 bases). CDR1 SSHAT and CDR2 FNYEAQ come from the germline V gene (reference sequence). This CDR3 is 13 amino acids long. CDR3 residues: CASSPTGSDTQYF. Written as DNA, the CDR3 is TGTGCTAGCAGCCCCACGGGGTCAGATACGCAGTATTTT.

This clonotype was observed at least ten times. A clone one base away is much larger, so this may be a read error. The chain joins TRBV24-1 to TRBJ1-2; D call uncertain. This CDR3 has 12 amino acids. Germline assignment: CDR1 KGHDR and CDR2 SFDVKD. V dropped 5 bases and J dropped 8 bases, with 11 bases sitting between them. The CDR3 protein is CATSGSRAGYTF. The CDR3 DNA sequence: TGTGCCACCAGTGGTTCCCGTGCGGGCTACACCTTC.

As concerns this clonotype: This may come from a read error, since a much larger clone is one base off. The chain joins TRBV15 to TRBJ1-1, with D unclear. The V gene lost 3 bases and the J gene lost 4 bases, with 15 bases spanning the gap. The CDR3 has 15 residues. The germline V gene has CDR1 LNHNV and CDR2 YYDKDF (reference sequence). CDR3 sequence: CATSRKSGLSTEAFF. In DNA form, the CDR3 reads TGTGCCACCAGCAGGAAGTCAGGACTGAGCACTGAAGCTTTCTTT. The full variable domain, in which reference TRBV15 and TRBJ1-1 provide the parts outside the CDR3, is DAMVIQNPRYQVTQFGKPVTLSCSQTLNHNVMYWYQQKSSQAPKLLFHYYDKDFNNEADTPDNFQSRRPNTSFCFLDIRSPGLGDTAMYLCATSRKSGLSTEAFFGQGTRLTVV.

There are many counts of this clonotype. The chain couples TRBV20-1 to TRBJ2-6; 9 nucleotides align to TRBD1. V was clipped by 5 bases and J by 4 bases; unmatched bases: 3. The CDR3 extends over 14 amino acids. CDR1 is DFQATT and CDR2 is SNEGSKA in the germline V gene (reference sequence). CDR3 sequence reads: CSAPGTGGANVLTF. CDR3 bases: TGCAGTGCTCCAGGGACAGGGGGGGCCAACGTCCTGACTTTC.

This clonotype was observed many times. The chain has TRBV6-1 and TRBJ2-7; 8 bases map to TRBD1. The CDR3 spans 11 residues. In germline, CDR1 is MNHNS, CDR2 SASEGT. Trimming cost V 10 bases and J 3 bases; bases outside gene matches: 2. CDR3 nucleotides: TGTGCCAACGGACAGGGCTACGAGCAGTACTTC. The encoded protein is CANGQGYEQYF.

In regard to this clonotype: One end of the junction does not line up with germline, which may come from a read error. The genes are TRBV6-5 and TRBJ2-3; possibly TRBD2 for D (6 bases). This CDR3 spans 14 amino acids. From germline, CDR1 is MNHEY and CDR2 SVGAGI. The CDR3 protein is CASSPGSSTDTQYF. CDR3 DNA: TGTGCCAGCAGTCCCGGGAGTAGCACGGATACGCAGTATTTT.

This clonotype was picked up many times. This sequence joins TRBV6-6 and TRBJ1-6, with D uncertain. The V gene lost 5 bases and the J gene lost 8 bases, with 10 bases spanning the gap. The CDR3 covers 13 residues. The V gene's germline CDR1 is MNHNY and CDR2 SVGAGI (reference sequence). The CDR3 DNA is TGTGCCAGCAGTCACGACCGGGATTCACCCCTCCACTTT. This sequence encodes CASSHDRDSPLHF.

This clonotype has at least ten counts. This chain uses TRBV6-2 or TRBV6-3 with TRBJ1-6, with D perhaps TRBD1 (6 bases). Per the germline V gene, CDR1 is MNHEY and CDR2 is SVGEGT. This CDR3 region has 15 residues. The V gene lost 5 bases and the J gene lost 5 bases, with 13 bases spanning the gap. CDR3 sequence: CASSPRQVDNSPLHF. CDR3 in DNA: TGTGCCAGCAGTCCTCGACAGGTAGATAATTCACCCCTCCACTTT.

Note on this clonotype: Just one base apart from a much larger clone, this may be a read error. This chain links TRBV20-1 with TRBJ2-7; 7 nucleotides agree with TRBD2. CDR1 DFQATT and CDR2 SNEGSKA come from the germline V gene (reference sequence). Germline trimming cut 7 bases from V and 3 bases from J; bases unmatched to any gene: 6. This CDR3 contains 12 residues. In nucleotides, the CDR3 is TGCAGTGTTCGGGGGGACGGCTACGAGCAGTACTTC. Translating gives CSVRGDGYEQYF.

This clonotype was counted at least ten times. This chain links TRBV30 with TRBJ2-5; D gene unclear. This CDR3 comprises 11 residues. Germline CDR1 is GTSNPN and CDR2 is SVGIG (reference sequence). The V and J ends lost 0 bases and 12 bases respectively, with 11 bases between them. CDR3 loop: CAWSVELVKYF. The DNA for the CDR3 is TGTGCCTGGAGTGTTGAGCTCGTTAAGTACTTC.

There are many counts of this clonotype. The V gene is TRBV2, the J gene TRBJ2-2, with 11 bases fitting TRBD2. This CDR3 is built from 18 residues. With V trimmed by 2 bases and J by 0 bases, 5 bases remained unmatched. Germline CDR1 reads SNHLY; CDR2 reads FYNNEI. The CDR3 DNA is TGTGCCAGCAGTGAAACGGGACTAGCGGTAACGAACACCGGGGAGCTGTTTTTT. This encodes CASSETGLAVTNTGELFF.

This clonotype was seen at least ten times. The chain joins TRBV20-1 to TRBJ2-1; no clear D gene. In germline, CDR1 is DFQATT, CDR2 SNEGSKA (reference sequence). The CDR3 has 15 residues. V dropped 5 bases and J dropped 4 bases, with 18 bases sitting between them. CDR3 in amino acids: CSAYRSPPLYNEQFF. CDR3 nucleotides: TGCAGTGCTTACAGATCCCCCCCCCTATACAATGAGCAGTTCTTC.